This TCR beta chain was identified in a study of blood T cells in healthy people across ages. The second PCR ran about 6 to 11 cycles with a sample-barcoded 5' primer and J-beta primers. Each TCR beta cDNA got a 12-nucleotide random molecular identifier. TCRdb ran MiXCR on the 5' RACE reads and lists one entry per CDR3 protein. The sample lists fewer than 950,000 distinct CDR3 sequences, 53% occurring once. Every participating donor contributed about 10 milliliters of peripheral blood through a draw. CDR1 and CDR2 from the germline V gene are SNHLY and FYNNEI. The CDR3 totals 13 residues. V was trimmed by 7 bases and J by 4 bases, leaving 10 bases between them.

V usage is TRBV2 and J usage is TRBJ2-2, with D tentatively TRBD2 (6 bases). The sample comprised blood. The receptor was isolated from a man older than 75 in good health. The chain's CDR3 is CASTREATGELFF. The CDR3 nucleotides are TGTGCCAGCACGAGGGAGGCCACCGGGGAGCTGTTTTTT.